This is a list of T cell receptor beta chains from one sample in a study of cytomegalovirus exposure and HLA in healthy donors. The method was immunoSEQ multiplex PCR; TCRdb's version includes in-frame clones alone and lacks a portion of them. Here the sample spans 95,000 or so clones, 75% to 85% being singletons. The sequenced material came from PBMCs. Receptors originate from a woman between 40 and 55 years old in good health and CMV-seronegative. Each CDR3 is given with its conserved first and last residue. D genes are given only for firm matches. Expanded clones get a size class; other rows say once, few or many, or leave the size out.

TRBD2	TRBJ2-1	.	TRBV9	CASSVEGEREQFF	TGTGCCAGCAGCGTAGAGGGCGAGCGGGAACAGTTCTTC
TRBD2	TRBJ2-1	.	TRBV9	CASSPRLAGGGDEQFF	TGTGCCAGCAGCCCTCGACTAGCGGGGGGTGGGGATGAGCAGTTCTTC
.	TRBJ2-7	.	TRBV19	CASSPGVSYEQYF	TGTGCCAGTAGCCCCGGGGTAAGCTACGAGCAGTACTTC
TRBD1	TRBJ1-6	.	TRBV2	CASTERDRGGGSPLHF	TGTGCCAGCACCGAAAGGGACAGGGGCGGCGGTTCACCCCTCCACTTT
TRBD1	TRBJ2-6	.	TRBV27	CASSFYRGTSGANVLTF	TGTGCCAGCAGTTTTTACAGGGGAACCTCTGGGGCCAACGTCCTGACTTTC
TRBD2	TRBJ2-5	.	TRBV7-9	CASSPVTTSGGRETQYF	TGTGCCAGCAGCCCAGTAACAACTAGCGGGGGGAGAGAGACCCAGTACTTC
TRBD1	TRBJ1-6	.	TRBV19	CASSTRGQANSPLHF	TGTGCCAGTAGTACCCGAGGACAGGCCAATTCACCCCTCCACTTT
TRBD1	TRBJ2-7	.	TRBV27	CASGPYRGLGYEQYF	TGTGCCAGCGGACCATACAGGGGTCTTGGCTACGAGCAGTACTTC
.	TRBJ1-1	few	TRBV21-1	CASSAGGGEGTEAFF	TGTGCCAGCAGCGCAGGGGGCGGAGAGGGCACTGAAGCTTTCTTT
.	TRBJ1-6	.	TRBV5-1	CASSLKQKTNSPLHF	TGCGCCAGCAGCTTGAAACAGAAAACAAATTCACCCCTCCACTTT
TRBD1	TRBJ1-4	.	TRBV27	CASSLGWGQNEKLFF	TGTGCCAGCAGTTTAGGATGGGGACAGAATGAAAAACTGTTTTTT
.	TRBJ1-2	.	TRBV6-6	CASSAGQTGMRF	TGTGCCAGCAGCGCCGGACAGACGGGAATGCGCTTC
TRBD1	TRBJ1-2	few	TRBV7-7	CASSPRTRQGAQKTYGYTF	TGTGCCAGCAGCCCCCGAACCCGACAGGGGGCGCAAAAGACGTATGGCTACACCTTC
TRBD1	TRBJ1-1	.	TRBV5-1	CASTDRDFDTEAFF	TGCGCCAGCACGGACAGGGATTTTGACACTGAAGCTTTCTTT
TRBD1	TRBJ2-3	.	TRBV30	CAWTSGTGKLDTQYF	TGTGCCTGGACCTCCGGGACAGGGAAACTAGATACGCAGTATTTT
.	TRBJ1-5	.	TRBV21-1	CASSTKSVLHRGHNQPQHF	TGTGCCAGCAGCACAAAGAGTGTTCTACACAGGGGTCACAATCAGCCCCAGCATTTT
TRBD1	TRBJ2-1	.	TRBV6-6	CASSSGRQGSFNEQFF	TGTGCCAGCAGCTCCGGGAGACAGGGGTCATTCAATGAGCAGTTCTTC
.	TRBJ2-3	.	TRBV6-1	CASRRIADTQYF	TGTGCCAGCAGGAGGATTGCAGATACGCAGTATTTT
TRBD1	TRBJ2-7	few	TRBV4-3	CASSQGTGDRSYEQYF	TGCGCCAGCAGCCAAGGAACAGGGGACAGGTCCTACGAGCAGTACTTC
.	TRBJ2-6	.	TRBV5-1	CASTWAATSSGANVLTF	TGCGCCAGCACTTGGGCAGCCACTAGCTCTGGGGCCAACGTCCTGACTTTC
.	TRBJ2-2	.	TRBV5-1	CASSSGGNGELFF	TGCGCCAGCAGCTCGGGCGGGAACGGGGAGCTGTTTTTT
.	TRBJ1-5	.	TRBV4-1	CASSPQYDSTTNNQPQHF	TGCGCCAGCAGCCCGCAGTACGACAGTACTACTAACAATCAGCCCCAGCATTTT
TRBD2	TRBJ2-1	.	TRBV13	CASSQGLAGGKQFF	TGTGCCAGCAGCCAGGGACTAGCGGGGGGAAAGCAGTTCTTC
TRBD2	TRBJ2-5	.	TRBV5-1	CASSRLAGGSQETQYF	TGCGCCAGCAGCCGACTAGCGGGGGGGAGTCAAGAGACCCAGTACTTC
.	TRBJ2-7	.	TRBV4-2	CASSNRDTYEQYF	TGTGCCAGCAGCAATAGAGATACCTACGAGCAGTACTTC
.	TRBJ1-4	.	TRBV15	CATSRATATNEKLFF	TGTGCCACCAGCAGAGCGACAGCAACTAATGAAAAACTGTTTTTT
TRBD1	TRBJ1-1	once	TRBV29-1	CSCDRGNTEAFF	TGCAGCTGTGACAGGGGTAACACTGAAGCTTTCTTT
.	TRBJ2-3	.	TRBV6-1	CASSAIQGGAQYF	TGTGCCAGCAGTGCCATCCAGGGGGGAGCGCAGTATTTT
.	TRBJ1-5	few	TRBV4-1	CASSQGGLSNQPQHF	TGCGCCAGCAGCCAGGGGGGGCTTAGCAATCAGCCCCAGCATTTT
TRBD1	TRBJ1-2	.	TRBV2	CASRGQGADYGYTF	TGTGCCAGCAGGGGACAGGGGGCCGACTATGGCTACACCTTC
TRBD1	TRBJ2-7	.	TRBV6-6	CASSYSGQGFDEQYF	TGTGCCAGCAGTTACTCGGGACAGGGGTTTGACGAGCAGTACTTC
TRBD2	TRBJ2-7	.	TRBV28	CASTLAGATGEQYF	TGTGCCAGTACACTAGCGGGGGCTACGGGGGAGCAGTACTTC
.	TRBJ2-3	.	TRBV13	CASSPDRGYIDTQYF	TGTGCCAGCAGCCCAGATAGGGGGTATATTGATACGCAGTATTTT
.	TRBJ2-5	.	TRBV5-1	CASSLDTVQETQYF	TGCGCCAGCAGCTTGGACACCGTTCAAGAGACCCAGTACTTC
TRBD1	TRBJ1-1	.	TRBV11-2	CASSLGIRGATEAFF	TGTGCCAGCAGCTTAGGTATCAGGGGGGCCACTGAAGCTTTCTTT
TRBD2	TRBJ2-4	few	TRBV13	CASSLDGGAAKNIQYF	TGTGCCAGCAGCTTAGACGGGGGGGCCGCCAAAAACATTCAGTACTTC
TRBD1	TRBJ2-3	.	TRBV29-1	CSVRDRGGDTQYF	TGCAGCGTGCGGGACAGGGGCGGCGATACGCAGTATTTT
.	TRBJ1-2	.	TRBV25-1	CASSDRQYYGYTF	TGTGCCAGCAGTGATCGACAGTACTATGGCTACACCTTC
.	TRBJ1-1	.	TRBV30	CAWSVLSNTEAFF	TGTGCCTGGAGCGTATTATCGAACACTGAAGCTTTCTTT
TRBD1	TRBJ2-1	few	TRBV6-5	CASSSRDRVLDEQFF	TGTGCCAGCAGTTCCCGGGACAGGGTCCTGGATGAGCAGTTCTTC
TRBD2	TRBJ2-3	.	TRBV5-1	CASSTASGADTQYF	TGCGCCAGCAGCACGGCTAGCGGAGCGGATACGCAGTATTTT
.	TRBJ2-3	.	TRBV7-9	CASSRSGSTDTQYF	TGTGCCAGCAGCCGCTCGGGAAGCACAGATACGCAGTATTTT
TRBD2	TRBJ2-7	once	TRBV10-3	CAISAELAGAPYEQYF	TGTGCCATCAGTGCAGAACTAGCGGGGGCCCCCTACGAGCAGTACTTC
TRBD1	TRBJ1-2	.	TRBV25-1	CASSEHRGEYYGYTF	TGTGCCAGCAGTGAGCACAGGGGGGAATACTATGGCTACACCTTC
.	TRBJ1-2	.	TRBV15	CATSRESDTSYYGYTF	TGTGCCACCAGCAGAGAATCTGACACCTCCTACTATGGCTACACCTTC
.	TRBJ2-3	.	TRBV5-1	CASSLVPRAEGDTQYF	TGCGCCAGCAGTCTAGTCCCGAGGGCAGAGGGCGATACGCAGTATTTT
TRBD2	TRBJ2-7	.	TRBV6-5	CASSLRTSVGEQYF	TGTGCCAGCAGTTTACGGACTAGCGTTGGCGAGCAGTACTTC
.	TRBJ1-2	.	TRBV5-4	CASSSQQAEGYTF	TGTGCCAGCAGCTCCCAACAGGCTGAAGGCTACACCTTC
TRBD1	TRBJ1-5	few	TRBV6-5	CASSTDRVNQPQHF	TGTGCCAGCAGTACCGACAGGGTCAATCAGCCCCAGCATTTT
.	TRBJ2-3	.	TRBV5-5	CASSLVFWEVGGDTQYF	TGTGCCAGCAGCTTGGTCTTTTGGGAAGTAGGAGGTGATACGCAGTATTTT
.	TRBJ1-1	.	TRBV30	CAWTPKTGERTEAFF	TGTGCCTGGACTCCTAAAACGGGGGAGCGCACTGAAGCTTTCTTT
.	TRBJ2-7	once	TRBV10-3	CAAGRNSYEQYF	TGTGCCGCAGGCAGGAACTCCTACGAGCAGTACTTC
.	TRBJ2-4	.	TRBV6-5	CASSSTGKNIQYF	TGCGCCAGCAGTTCAACCGGGAAAAACATTCAGTACTTC
TRBD1	TRBJ1-4	once	TRBV9	CASSVSAGQADEKLFF	TGTGCCAGCAGCGTATCCGCGGGACAGGCCGATGAAAAACTGTTTTTT
.	TRBJ1-2	.	TRBV7-9	CASSLSSAVPGGYTF	TGTGCCAGCAGCTTAAGTTCCGCGGTCCCCGGCGGCTACACCTTC
.	TRBJ1-1	.	TRBV6-1	CASDRVYTEAFF	TGTGCCAGCGACCGGGTATACACTGAAGCTTTCTTT
.	TRBJ2-3	.	TRBV5-4	CASSPQARDTDTQYF	TGTGCCAGCAGCCCTCAGGCCCGCGACACAGATACGCAGTATTTT
.	TRBJ1-2	.	TRBV5-1	CASSDSTGGYTF	TGCGCCAGCAGCGACTCCACGGGTGGCTACACCTTC
TRBD1	TRBJ1-1	.	TRBV27	CASSLSGTGNTEASF	TGTGCCAGCAGTTTATCTGGGACAGGGAACACTGAAGCTTCCTTT
.	TRBJ1-2	.	TRBV14	CASSQRPGGYGYTF	TGTGCCAGCAGCCAGCGGCCGGGAGGCTATGGCTACACCTTC